This is a list of T cell receptor beta chains from one sample in a study of neoadjuvant anti-PD-1 for oral cavity cancer. Here immunoSEQ multiplex PCR was the method, and the copy in TCRdb shows in-frame clones only, minus some. The sample carries tens of thousands of clones, roughly 80% recorded once. The sequences come from PBMCs, collected before nivolumab (anti-PD-1) treatment. The source is a person between 40 and 79 years old with oral cavity squamous cell carcinoma. CDR3s include the opening cysteine and the closing phenylalanine or tryptophan. The order of the fields is V gene, D gene, J gene, clone size, CDR3 protein, CDR3 DNA. A D gene is named only where the DNA matches it firmly. Rows may omit the clone size; those that give it use once, few, many or a size class.

TRBV5-5	TRBD2	TRBJ2-1	-	CASSLVVGLRNEQFF	TGTGCCAGCAGCTTGGTAGTGGGACTAAGGAATGAGCAGTTCTTC
TRBV11-2	-	TRBJ1-4	-	CASSLALNNEKLFF	TGTGCCAGCAGCTTGGCCCTAAATAATGAAAAACTGTTTTTT
TRBV9	-	TRBJ1-1	-	CASSVGDRGTEAFF	TGTGCCAGCAGCGTAGGGGACCGGGGCACTGAAGCTTTCTTT
TRBV9	-	TRBJ2-2	-	CASSVGVRAGDGELFF	TGTGCCAGCAGCGTAGGGGTCAGGGCCGGGGACGGGGAGCTGTTTTTT
TRBV9	-	TRBJ2-6	-	CASTERATSSGANVLTF	TGTGCCAGCACCGAGAGGGCCACTAGCTCTGGGGCCAACGTCCTGACTTTC
TRBV5-5	-	TRBJ1-1	-	CASSLEWGEAFF	TGTGCCAGCAGCTTGGAGTGGGGAGAAGCTTTCTTT
TRBV11-2	-	TRBJ1-1	-	CASSLVVGVSMGDTEAFF	TGTGCCAGCAGCTTAGTTGTTGGGGTCTCCATGGGGGACACTGAAGCTTTCTTT
TRBV6-1	TRBD1	TRBJ2-7	-	CASSETGTGGSYEQYF	TGTGCCAGCAGTGAAACCGGGACAGGGGGTTCCTACGAGCAGTACTTC
TRBV19	-	TRBJ1-6	-	CASTEGRNSPLHF	TGTGCCAGCACGGAGGGGAGGAATTCACCCCTCCACTTT
TRBV11-2	-	TRBJ1-5	-	CASSLGDQPQHF	TGTGCCAGCAGCTTAGGAGATCAGCCCCAGCATTTT
TRBV21-1	-	TRBJ2-1	few	CASSKRVAGTYNEQFF	TGTGCCAGCAGCAAGAGGGTAGCGGGAACTTACAATGAGCAGTTCTTC
TRBV10-2	-	TRBJ2-3	-	CASLWRGGGTDTQYF	TGCGCCAGCCTATGGAGAGGGGGGGGAACAGATACGCAGTATTTT
TRBV19	-	TRBJ1-1	-	CASSVGLTVNTEAFF	TGTGCCAGTAGTGTGGGTCTGACGGTGAACACTGAAGCTTTCTTT
TRBV5-1	-	TRBJ1-5	-	CASSLGGGGSNQPQHF	TGCGCCAGCAGCTTGGGAGGTGGAGGTAGCAATCAGCCCCAGCATTTT
TRBV27	-	TRBJ1-2	few	CASSGTDPSNYGYTF	TGTGCCAGCAGTGGGACGGACCCGTCTAACTATGGCTACACCTTC
TRBV5-4	-	TRBJ2-7	-	CASSLGGDFYEQYF	TGTGCCAGCAGCTTGGGAGGGGACTTCTACGAGCAGTACTTC
TRBV28	-	TRBJ1-2	-	CASSPPGGGYTF	TGTGCCAGCAGTCCCCCCGGGGGAGGCTACACCTTC
TRBV25-1	-	TRBJ1-2	few	CASSELGRSYTF	TGTGCCAGCAGTGAACTTGGTAGGAGCTACACCTTC
TRBV11-2	-	TRBJ2-5	-	CASSLGGRIQETQYF	TGTGCCAGCAGCTTAGGCGGCCGCATTCAAGAGACCCAGTACTTC
TRBV5-1	TRBD2	TRBJ2-1	-	CASSLVASWRETLRDEQFF	TGCGCCAGCAGCTTGGTGGCGTCCTGGCGGGAGACTTTAAGGGATGAGCAGTTCTTC
TRBV6-1	-	TRBJ1-5	few	CATHRTGNQPQHF	TGTGCCACACACAGGACGGGGAATCAGCCCCAGCATTTT
TRBV18	TRBD1	TRBJ1-4	-	CASSGQGGIEKLFF	TGTGCCAGCTCAGGACAGGGCGGAATAGAAAAACTGTTTTTT
TRBV6-5	-	TRBJ2-5	-	CASSPDRPSTQYF	TGTGCCAGCAGCCCCGACAGACCCTCGACCCAGTACTTC
TRBV19	TRBD1	TRBJ2-7	-	CASSMPMGQAFYEQYF	TGTGCCAGTAGTATGCCGATGGGACAGGCCTTCTACGAGCAGTACTTC